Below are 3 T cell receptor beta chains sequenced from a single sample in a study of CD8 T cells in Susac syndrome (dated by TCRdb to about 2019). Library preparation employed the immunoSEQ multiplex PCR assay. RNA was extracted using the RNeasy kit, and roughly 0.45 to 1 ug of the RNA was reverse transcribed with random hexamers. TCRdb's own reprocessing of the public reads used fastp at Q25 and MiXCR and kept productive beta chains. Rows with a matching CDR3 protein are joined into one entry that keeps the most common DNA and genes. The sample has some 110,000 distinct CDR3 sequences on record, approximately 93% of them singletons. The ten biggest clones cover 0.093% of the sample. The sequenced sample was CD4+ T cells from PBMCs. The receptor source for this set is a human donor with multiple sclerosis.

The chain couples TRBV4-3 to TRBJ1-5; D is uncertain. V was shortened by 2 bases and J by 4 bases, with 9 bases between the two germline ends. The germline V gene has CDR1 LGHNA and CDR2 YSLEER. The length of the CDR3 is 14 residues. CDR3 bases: TGCGCCAGCAGCCAACACCGGGAAAATCAGCCCCAGCATTTT. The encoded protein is CASSQHRENQPQHF.

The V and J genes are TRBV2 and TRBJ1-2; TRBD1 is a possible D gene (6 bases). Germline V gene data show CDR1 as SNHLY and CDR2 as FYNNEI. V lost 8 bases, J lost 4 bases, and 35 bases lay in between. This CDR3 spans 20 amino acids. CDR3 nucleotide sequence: TGTGCCAGCCCTAAGGAGAGACCAGGGGCGGCTTTCTCGGCGGTCTATGGCTACACCTTC. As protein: CASPKERPGAAFSAVYGYTF.

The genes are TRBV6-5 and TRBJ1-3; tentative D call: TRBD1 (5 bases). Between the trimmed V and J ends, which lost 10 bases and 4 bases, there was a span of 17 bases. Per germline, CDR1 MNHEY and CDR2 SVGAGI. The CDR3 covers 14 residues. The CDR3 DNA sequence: TGTGCCACCAAACCTCCGGGACGAGGAAACACCATATATTTT. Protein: CATKPPGRGNTIYF.